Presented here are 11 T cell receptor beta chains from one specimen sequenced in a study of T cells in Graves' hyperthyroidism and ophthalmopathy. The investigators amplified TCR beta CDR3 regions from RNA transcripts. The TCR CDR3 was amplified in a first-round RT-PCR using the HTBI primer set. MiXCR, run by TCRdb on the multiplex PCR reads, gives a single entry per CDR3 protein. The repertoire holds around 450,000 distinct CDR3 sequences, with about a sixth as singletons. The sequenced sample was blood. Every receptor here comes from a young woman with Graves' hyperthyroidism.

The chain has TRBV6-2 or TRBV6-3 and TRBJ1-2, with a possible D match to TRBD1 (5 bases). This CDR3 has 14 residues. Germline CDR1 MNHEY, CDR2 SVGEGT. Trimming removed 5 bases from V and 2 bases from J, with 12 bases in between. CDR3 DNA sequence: TGTGCCAGCAGTAACCCGGGGGAGAACTATGGCTACACCTTC. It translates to CASSNPGENYGYTF.

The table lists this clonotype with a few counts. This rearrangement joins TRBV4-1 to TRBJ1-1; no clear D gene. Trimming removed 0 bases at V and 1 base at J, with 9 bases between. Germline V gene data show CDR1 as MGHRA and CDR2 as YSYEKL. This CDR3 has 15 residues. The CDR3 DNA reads TGCGCCAGCAGCCAAGAAAGAAACAGGAACACTGAAGCTTTCTTT. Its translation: CASSQERNRNTEAFF.

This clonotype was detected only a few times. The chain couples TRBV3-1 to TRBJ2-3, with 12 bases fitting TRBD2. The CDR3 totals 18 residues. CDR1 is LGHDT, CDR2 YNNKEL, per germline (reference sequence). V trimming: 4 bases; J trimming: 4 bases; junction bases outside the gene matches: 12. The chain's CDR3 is CASSPYLAGGPTPDTQYF. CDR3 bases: TGTGCCAGCAGCCCCTATCTAGCGGGAGGGCCTACCCCAGATACGCAGTATTTT.

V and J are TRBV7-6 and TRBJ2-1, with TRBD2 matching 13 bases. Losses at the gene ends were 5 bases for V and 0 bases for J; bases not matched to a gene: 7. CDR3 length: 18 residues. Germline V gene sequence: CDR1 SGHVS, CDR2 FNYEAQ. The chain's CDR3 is CASSPTSGRFGSYNEQFF. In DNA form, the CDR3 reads TGTGCCAGCAGCCCGACTAGCGGGAGGTTCGGCTCCTACAATGAGCAGTTCTTC.

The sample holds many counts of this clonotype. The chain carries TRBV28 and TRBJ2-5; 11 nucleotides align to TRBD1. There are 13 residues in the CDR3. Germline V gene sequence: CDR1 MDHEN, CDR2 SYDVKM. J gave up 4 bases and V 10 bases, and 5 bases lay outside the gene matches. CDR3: CAIGQGARETQYF. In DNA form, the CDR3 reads TGTGCCATCGGACAGGGGGCGCGAGAGACCCAGTACTTC.

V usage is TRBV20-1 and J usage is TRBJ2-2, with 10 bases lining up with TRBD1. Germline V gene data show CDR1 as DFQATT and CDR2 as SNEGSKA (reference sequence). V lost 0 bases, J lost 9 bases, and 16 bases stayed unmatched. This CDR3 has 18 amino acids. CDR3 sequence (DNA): TGCAGTGCTAGAGATGGGGGGATCGGGACAGGGGTTCGCCGGGAGCTGTTTTTT. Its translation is CSARDGGIGTGVRRELFF.

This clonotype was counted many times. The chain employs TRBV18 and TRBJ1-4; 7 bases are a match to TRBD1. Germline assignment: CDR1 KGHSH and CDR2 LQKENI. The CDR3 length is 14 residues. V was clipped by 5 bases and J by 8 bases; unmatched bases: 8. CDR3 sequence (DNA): TGTGCCAGCTCAGAAAGACAGGGACGCGAAAAACTGTTTTTT. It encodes CASSERQGREKLFF.

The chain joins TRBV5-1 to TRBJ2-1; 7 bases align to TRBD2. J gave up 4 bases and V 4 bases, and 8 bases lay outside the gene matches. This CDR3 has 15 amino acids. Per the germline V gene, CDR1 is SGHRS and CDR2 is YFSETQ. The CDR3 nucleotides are TGCGCCAGCAGCCCCCCCAGCGGGGCATACAATGAGCAGTTCTTC. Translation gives CASSPPSGAYNEQFF.

The CDR3 bases are TGTGCCAGTAGCATGCCGTCGGCGGTAGCCAAAAACATTCAGTACTTC. Translated, it gives CASSMPSAVAKNIQYF. The chain uses TRBV19 and TRBJ2-4; no reliable D call. The V gene lost 6 bases and the J gene lost 0 bases, with 15 bases spanning the gap. The CDR3 loop spans 16 amino acids. In germline, CDR1 is LNHDA, CDR2 SQIVND (reference sequence).

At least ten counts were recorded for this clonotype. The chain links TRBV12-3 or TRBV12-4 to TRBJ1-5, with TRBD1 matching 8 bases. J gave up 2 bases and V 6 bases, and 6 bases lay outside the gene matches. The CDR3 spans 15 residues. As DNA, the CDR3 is TGTGCCAGCAGCTCGACAGGGGCAGGCAATCAGCCCCAGCATTTT. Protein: CASSSTGAGNQPQHF.

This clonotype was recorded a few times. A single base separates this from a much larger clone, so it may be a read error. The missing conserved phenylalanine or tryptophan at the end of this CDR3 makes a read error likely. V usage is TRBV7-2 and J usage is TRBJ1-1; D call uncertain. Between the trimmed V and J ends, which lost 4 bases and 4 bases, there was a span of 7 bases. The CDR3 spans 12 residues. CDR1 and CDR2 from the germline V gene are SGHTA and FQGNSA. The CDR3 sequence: CASSSKGTEAFV. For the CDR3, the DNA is TGTGCCAGCAGCTCAAAGGGCACTGAAGCTTTCGTT.